This T cell receptor beta chain appears in the sequencing data of a study of neurological immune-mediated disorders. Study-wide results and caveats: None of the CDR3 amino acid sequences of expanded clones recurred across subjects, suggesting private repertoires in all groups. Whereas HTLV-1-associated myelopathy showed the most TCR clonal expansion, multiple sclerosis showed the least, with levels below those of healthy controls.

This clonotype was detected many times. As yet, its antigen is unknown. The team produced cDNA through 5'RACE using 10-nucleotide random UMIs. TCRdb passed the 5' RACE reads through MiXCR, listing each CDR3 protein once. The sample has approximately 50,000 distinct CDR3 sequences, about 3.8% seen once. Stored at -80 C, 2 million PBMCs were the source of the unsorted libraries. The V gene's germline CDR1 is DFQATT and CDR2 SNEGSKA (reference sequence). V was pared by 0 bases and J by 7 bases, with 11 bases of the junction left unmatched. The CDR3 is made up of 16 amino acids. The chain uses TRBV20-1 and TRBJ2-2, with 7 nucleotides matching TRBD2. Sequencing was done on a sample of PBMCs. The TCR comes from a man in his 60s with multiple sclerosis. The CDR3 here is CSARDGRPAGVGELFF. Here the CDR3 DNA reads TGCAGTGCTAGAGATGGGCGTCCTGCGGGAGTCGGGGAGCTGTTTTTT.